The entry below describes one T cell receptor beta chain. A junction boundary mismatches the germline segment, possibly from a read error. These data originate in a study of blood T cell repertoires in COVID-19. Using immunoSEQ multiplex PCR, the repertoire was profiled, and TCRdb retains in-frame clones only, with some absent. The sample has roughly 500,000 clones; roughly nine tenths are singletons. The CDR3 runs to 15 residues. CDR1 and CDR2 from the germline V gene are SGHNT and YYREEE (reference sequence). The chain employs TRBV5-4 and TRBJ2-3, with 8 nucleotides matching TRBD2. The sample consisted of peripheral blood. This clonotype was sampled from a man younger than 35 with COVID-19, enrolled during active disease. CDR3 loop: CASSPWTANPSGRVF. The CDR3 coding sequence is TGTGCCAGCAGCCCGTGGACCGCCAACCCTAGCGGGCGGGTGTTT.